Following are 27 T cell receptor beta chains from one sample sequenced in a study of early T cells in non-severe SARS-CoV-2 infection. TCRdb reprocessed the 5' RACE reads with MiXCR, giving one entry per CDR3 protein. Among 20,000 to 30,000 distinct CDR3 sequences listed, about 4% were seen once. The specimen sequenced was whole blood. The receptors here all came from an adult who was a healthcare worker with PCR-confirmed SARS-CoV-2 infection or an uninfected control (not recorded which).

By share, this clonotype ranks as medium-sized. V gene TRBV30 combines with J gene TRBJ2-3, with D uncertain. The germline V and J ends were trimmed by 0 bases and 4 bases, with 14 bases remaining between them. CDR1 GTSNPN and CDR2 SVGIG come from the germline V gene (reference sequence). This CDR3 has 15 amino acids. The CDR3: CAWSVRVTLADTQYF. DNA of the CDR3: TGTGCCTGGAGTGTACGAGTTACCCTCGCAGATACGCAGTATTTT.

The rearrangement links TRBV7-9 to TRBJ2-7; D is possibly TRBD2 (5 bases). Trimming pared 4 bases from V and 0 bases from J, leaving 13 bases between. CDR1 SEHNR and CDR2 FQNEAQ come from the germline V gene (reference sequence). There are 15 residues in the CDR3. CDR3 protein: CASSSRAQSSYEQYF. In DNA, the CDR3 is TGTGCCAGCAGCTCGAGGGCCCAAAGCTCCTACGAGCAGTACTTC.

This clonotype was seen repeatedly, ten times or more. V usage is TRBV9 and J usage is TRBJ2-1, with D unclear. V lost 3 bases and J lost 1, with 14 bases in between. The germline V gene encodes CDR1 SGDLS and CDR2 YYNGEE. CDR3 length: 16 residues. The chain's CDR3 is CASSGGTGLSYNEQFF. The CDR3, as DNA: TGTGCCAGCAGCGGCGGCACGGGCCTTTCCTACAATGAGCAGTTCTTC.

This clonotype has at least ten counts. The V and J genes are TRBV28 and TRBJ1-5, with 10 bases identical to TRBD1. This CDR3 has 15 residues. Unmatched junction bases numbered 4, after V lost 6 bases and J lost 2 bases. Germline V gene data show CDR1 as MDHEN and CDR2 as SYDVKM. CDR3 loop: CASSAGTGGNQPQHF. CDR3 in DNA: TGTGCCAGCAGCGCCGGGACAGGGGGCAATCAGCCCCAGCATTTT.

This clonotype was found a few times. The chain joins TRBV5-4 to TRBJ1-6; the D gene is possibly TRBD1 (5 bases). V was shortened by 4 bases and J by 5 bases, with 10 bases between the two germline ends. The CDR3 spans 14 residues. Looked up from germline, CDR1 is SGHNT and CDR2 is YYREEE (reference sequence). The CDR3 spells CASSQGRNNSPLHF. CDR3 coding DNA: TGTGCCAGCAGCCAGGGTAGAAATAATTCACCCCTCCACTTT.

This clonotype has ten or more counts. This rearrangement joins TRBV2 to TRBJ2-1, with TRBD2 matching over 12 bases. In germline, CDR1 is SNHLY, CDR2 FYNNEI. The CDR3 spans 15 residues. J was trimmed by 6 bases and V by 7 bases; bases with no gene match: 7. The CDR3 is CASTPGLAGLNEQFF. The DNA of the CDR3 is TGTGCCAGCACTCCGGGACTAGCGGGCCTCAATGAGCAGTTCTTC.

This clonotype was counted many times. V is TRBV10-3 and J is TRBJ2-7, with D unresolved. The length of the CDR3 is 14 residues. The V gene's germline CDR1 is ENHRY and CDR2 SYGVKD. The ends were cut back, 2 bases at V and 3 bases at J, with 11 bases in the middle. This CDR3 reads CAISEGGWNYEQYF. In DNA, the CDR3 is TGTGCCATCAGTGAGGGTGGATGGAACTACGAGCAGTACTTC.

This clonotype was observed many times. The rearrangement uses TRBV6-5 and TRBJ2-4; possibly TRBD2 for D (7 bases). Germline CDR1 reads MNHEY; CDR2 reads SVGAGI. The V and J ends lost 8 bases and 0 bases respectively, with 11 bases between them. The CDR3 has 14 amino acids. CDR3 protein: CASGEGGAKNIQYF. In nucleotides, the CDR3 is TGTGCCAGCGGGGAGGGGGGAGCCAAAAACATTCAGTACTTC.

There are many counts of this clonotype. The DNA for the CDR3 is TGCAGCGTTAGACCCCAGGAGACCCAGTACTTC. Its translation is CSVRPQETQYF. The chain uses TRBV29-1 and TRBJ2-5; D is ambiguous. V was cut by 5 bases and J by 5 bases, with 9 bases left in between. The CDR3 runs 11 residues. The germline CDR1 and CDR2 sequences are SQVTM and ANQGSEA. The entire variable domain, with the rest obtained from reference TRBV29-1 and TRBJ2-5, is as follows: SAVISQKPSRDICQRGTSLTIQCQVDSQVTMMFWYRQQPGQSLTLIATANQGSEATYESGFVIDKFPISRPNLTFSTLTVSNMSPEDSSIYLCSVRPQETQYFGPGTRLLVL.

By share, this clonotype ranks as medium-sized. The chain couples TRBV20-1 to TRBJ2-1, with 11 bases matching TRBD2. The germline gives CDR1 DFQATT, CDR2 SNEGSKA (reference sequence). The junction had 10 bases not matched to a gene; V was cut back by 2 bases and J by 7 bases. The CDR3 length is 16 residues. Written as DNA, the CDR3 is TGCAGTGCTAGAAACTCATTTGGGACTAGCGGAAATGAGCAGTTCTTC. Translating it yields CSARNSFGTSGNEQFF.

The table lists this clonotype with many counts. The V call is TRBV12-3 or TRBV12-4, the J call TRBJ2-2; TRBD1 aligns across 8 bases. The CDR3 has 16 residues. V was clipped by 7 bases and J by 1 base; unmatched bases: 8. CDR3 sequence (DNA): TGTGCCAGCATCCTCTCCGGGACAGGGAACACCGGGGAGCTGTTTTTT. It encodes CASILSGTGNTGELFF.

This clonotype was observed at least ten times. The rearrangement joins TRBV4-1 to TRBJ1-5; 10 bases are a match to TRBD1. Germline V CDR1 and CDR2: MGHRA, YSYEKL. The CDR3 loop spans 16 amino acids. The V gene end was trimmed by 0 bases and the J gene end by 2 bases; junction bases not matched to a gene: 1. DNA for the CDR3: TGCGCCAGCAGCCAAGATGACAGGGGGCGCAATCAGCCCCAGCATTTT. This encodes CASSQDDRGRNQPQHF.

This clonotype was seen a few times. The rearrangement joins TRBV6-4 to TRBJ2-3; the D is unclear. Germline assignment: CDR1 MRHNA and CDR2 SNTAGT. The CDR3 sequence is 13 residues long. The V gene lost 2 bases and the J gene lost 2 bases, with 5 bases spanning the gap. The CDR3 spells CASSDRATDTQYF. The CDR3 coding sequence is TGTGCCAGCAGTGACAGGGCCACAGATACGCAGTATTTT.

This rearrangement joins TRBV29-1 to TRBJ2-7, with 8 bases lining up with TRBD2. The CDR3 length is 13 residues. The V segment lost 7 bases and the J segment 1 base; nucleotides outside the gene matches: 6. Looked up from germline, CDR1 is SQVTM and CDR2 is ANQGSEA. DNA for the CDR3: TGCAGCGGTGTCCCGGGGGGGTCCTACGAGCAGTACTTC. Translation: CSGVPGGSYEQYF.

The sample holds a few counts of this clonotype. CDR3 protein: CASSLSWASESYEQYF. The CDR3 DNA sequence: TGTGCCAGCAGTCTGAGCTGGGCTAGCGAATCCTACGAGCAGTACTTC. V gene TRBV28 combines with J gene TRBJ2-7, with D perhaps TRBD2 (6 bases). The CDR3 contains 16 residues. Germline V CDR1 and CDR2: MDHEN, SYDVKM. Trimming cost V 5 bases and J 1 base, with 18 bases left between them.

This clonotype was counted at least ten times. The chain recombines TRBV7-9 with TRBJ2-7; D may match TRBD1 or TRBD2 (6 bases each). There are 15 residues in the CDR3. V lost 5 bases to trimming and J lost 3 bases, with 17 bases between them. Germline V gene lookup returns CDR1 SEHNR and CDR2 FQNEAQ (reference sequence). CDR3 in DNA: TGTGCCAGCAGCCTTTGGACCCGGGGGCTCTACGAGCAGTACTTC. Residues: CASSLWTRGLYEQYF.

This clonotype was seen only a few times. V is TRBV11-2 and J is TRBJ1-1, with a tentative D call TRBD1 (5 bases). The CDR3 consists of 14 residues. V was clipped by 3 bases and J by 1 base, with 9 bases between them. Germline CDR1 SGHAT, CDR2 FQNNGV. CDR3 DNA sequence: TGTGCCAGCAGCTTCTCCACAGGGAACACTGAAGCTTTCTTT. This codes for CASSFSTGNTEAFF.

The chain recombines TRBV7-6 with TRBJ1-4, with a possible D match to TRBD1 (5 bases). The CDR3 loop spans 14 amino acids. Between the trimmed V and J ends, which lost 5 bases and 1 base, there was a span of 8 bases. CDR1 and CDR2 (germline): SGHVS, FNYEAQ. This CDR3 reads CASSPQETNEKLFF. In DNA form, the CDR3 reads TGTGCCAGCAGCCCACAGGAAACTAATGAAAAACTGTTTTTT.

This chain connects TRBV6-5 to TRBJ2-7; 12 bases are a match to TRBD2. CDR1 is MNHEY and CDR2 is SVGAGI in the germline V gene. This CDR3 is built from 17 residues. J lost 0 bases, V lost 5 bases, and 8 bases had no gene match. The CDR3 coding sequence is TGTGCCAGCAGTCCGGGACTAGCGGGCCCTGGCTCCTACGAGCAGTACTTC. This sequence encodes CASSPGLAGPGSYEQYF.

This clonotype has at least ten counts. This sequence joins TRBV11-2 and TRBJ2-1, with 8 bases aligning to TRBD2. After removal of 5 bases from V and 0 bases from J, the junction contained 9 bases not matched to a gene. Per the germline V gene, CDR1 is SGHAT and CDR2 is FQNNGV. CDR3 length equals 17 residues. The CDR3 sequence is CASSLREGSSSYNEQFF. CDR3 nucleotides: TGTGCCAGCAGCCTCCGGGAGGGAAGCAGCTCCTACAATGAGCAGTTCTTC.

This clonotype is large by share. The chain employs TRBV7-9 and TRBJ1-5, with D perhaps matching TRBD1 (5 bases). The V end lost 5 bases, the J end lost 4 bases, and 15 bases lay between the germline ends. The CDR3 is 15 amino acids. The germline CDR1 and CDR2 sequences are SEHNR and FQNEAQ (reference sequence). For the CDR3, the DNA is TGTGCCAGCAGCCTGACAGCGGCGGGAAATCAGCCCCAGCATTTT. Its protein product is CASSLTAAGNQPQHF.

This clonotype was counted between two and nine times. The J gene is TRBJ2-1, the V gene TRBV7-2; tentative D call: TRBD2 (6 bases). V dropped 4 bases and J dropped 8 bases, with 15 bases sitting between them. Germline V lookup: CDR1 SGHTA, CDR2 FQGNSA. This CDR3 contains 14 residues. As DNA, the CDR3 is TGTGCCAGCAGCTCACTGGAGGGCTTGGATGAGCAGTTCTTC. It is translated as CASSSLEGLDEQFF.

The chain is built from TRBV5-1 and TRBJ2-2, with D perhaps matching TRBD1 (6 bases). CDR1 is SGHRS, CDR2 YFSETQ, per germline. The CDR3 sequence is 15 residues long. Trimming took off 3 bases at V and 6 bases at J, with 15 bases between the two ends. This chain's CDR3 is CASSSPRGAAGELFF. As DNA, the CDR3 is TGCGCCAGCAGCTCACCCAGGGGCGCGGCCGGGGAGCTGTTTTTT.

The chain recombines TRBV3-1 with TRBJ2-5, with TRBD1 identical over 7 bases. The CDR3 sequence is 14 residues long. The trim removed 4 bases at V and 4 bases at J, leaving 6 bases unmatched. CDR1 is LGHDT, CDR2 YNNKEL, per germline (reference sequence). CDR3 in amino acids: CASSPRTGGETQYF. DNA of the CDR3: TGTGCCAGCAGCCCCCGGACAGGCGGAGAGACCCAGTACTTC.

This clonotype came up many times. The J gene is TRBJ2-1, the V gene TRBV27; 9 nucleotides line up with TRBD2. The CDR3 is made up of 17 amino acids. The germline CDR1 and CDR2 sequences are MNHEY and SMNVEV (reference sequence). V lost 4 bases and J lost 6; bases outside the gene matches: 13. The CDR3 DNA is TGTGCCAGCAGTTCGGTGAGCGGGAGGAAGAATAGCAATGAGCAGTTCTTC. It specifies CASSSVSGRKNSNEQFF.

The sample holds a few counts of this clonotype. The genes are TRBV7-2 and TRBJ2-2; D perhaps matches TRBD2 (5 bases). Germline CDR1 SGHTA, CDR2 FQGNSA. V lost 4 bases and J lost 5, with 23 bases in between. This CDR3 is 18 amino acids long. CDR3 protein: CASSSAASGSWGTGELFF. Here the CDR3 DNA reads TGTGCCAGCAGCTCCGCGGCAAGCGGCTCTTGGGGAACCGGGGAGCTGTTTTTT.

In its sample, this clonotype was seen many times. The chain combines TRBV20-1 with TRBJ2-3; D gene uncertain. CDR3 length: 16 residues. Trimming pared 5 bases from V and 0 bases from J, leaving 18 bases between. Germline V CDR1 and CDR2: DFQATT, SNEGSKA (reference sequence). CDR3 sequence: CSAGSVGLTSTDTQYF. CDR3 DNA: TGCAGTGCTGGTTCGGTCGGCCTTACTAGCACAGATACGCAGTATTTT.